What follows are 26 T cell receptor beta chains derived from one specimen sequenced in a study of blood T cell repertoires in COVID-19 (dated by TCRdb to 2019 to 2021). The library was produced with the immunoSEQ multiplex PCR assay. The immuneACCESS repertoire file appears here via TCRdb, limited to in-frame rearrangements. These files lack a portion of the clones; in checked studies, under half of the deficit traces to unresolved V genes, and the cause of the others is not known. The sample yields about 90,000 clones; 85% to 95% were counted once. The biggest ten clones account for about 5.9% of the sample. The sequenced sample consisted of peripheral blood. The receptors here all came from an older woman with active COVID-19.

The CDR3 region has the DNA TGTGCCAGCAGTGAGCTAGCGAATGCGAACAATGAGCAGTTCTTC. This encodes CASSELANANNEQFF. This sequence joins TRBV6-1 and TRBJ2-1, with a weak D call TRBD2 (6 bases). Trimming removed 3 bases from V and 5 bases from J, with 14 bases in between. The CDR3 length is 15 residues. The germline gives CDR1 MNHNS, CDR2 SASEGT.

The CDR3 DNA reads TGCGCCAGCAGCCAAGGGACTCGCACAGATACGCAGTATTTT. As protein: CASSQGTRTDTQYF. The rearrangement links TRBV5-1 to TRBJ2-3, with TRBD2 as a possible D gene (6 bases). The V gene lost 4 bases and the J gene lost 1 base, with 10 bases spanning the gap. CDR1 is SGHRS and CDR2 is YFSETQ in the germline V gene. The CDR3 length is 14 residues.

The CDR3 nucleotides read TGTGCCAGTATGACAGGGGGCCGAACTAATGAAAAACTGTTTTTT. Protein: CASMTGGRTNEKLFF. The chain uses TRBV19 and TRBJ1-4; 10 bases align to TRBD1. V gave up 7 bases and J gave up 1 base; unmatched junction bases: 3. Germline lookup yields CDR1 LNHDA and CDR2 SQIVND (reference sequence). This CDR3 region has 15 residues.

Concerning this clone: Other DNA sequences in the sample encode the same CDR3. The gene calls are TRBV9 and TRBJ1-1, with TRBD1 identical over 9 bases. The CDR3 is 14 amino acids. Germline V gene lookup returns CDR1 SGDLS and CDR2 YYNGEE. J lost 3 bases, V lost 4 bases, and 4 bases had no gene match. CDR3 residues: CASSPGQGYTEAFF. CDR3 sequence (DNA): TGTGCCAGCAGCCCAGGACAGGGGTACACTGAAGCTTTCTTT.

This rearrangement joins TRBV5-1 to TRBJ2-7; TRBD1 matches at 7 bases. Germline CDR1 SGHRS, CDR2 YFSETQ. The CDR3 sequence is 14 residues long. V trimming: 7 bases; J trimming: 7 bases; junction bases outside the gene matches: 14. The CDR3 is CASSRIEGAREQYF. The CDR3 DNA reads as TGCGCCAGCTCCCGGATAGAGGGGGCAAGGGAGCAGTACTTC.

This clone was seen only once. V gene TRBV5-6 combines with J gene TRBJ2-7, with D unresolved. Germline V gene lookup returns CDR1 SGHDT and CDR2 YYEEEE. This CDR3 is built from 14 residues. With 0 bases removed from V and 3 bases from J, the gap between germline ends came to 10 bases. In DNA form, the CDR3 reads TGTGCCAGCAGCTTGGACCTGGTCGGCTACGAGCAGTACTTC. Its translation is CASSLDLVGYEQYF. The full variable domain, its missing parts supplied by reference TRBV5-6 and TRBJ2-7, is DAGVTQSPTHLIKTRGQQVTLRCSPKSGHDTVSWYQQALGQGPQFIFQYYEEEERQRGNFPDRFSGHQFPNYSSELNVNALLLGDSALYLCASSLDLVGYEQYFGPGTRLTVT.

The rearrangement uses TRBV4-1 and TRBJ2-7; D possibly corresponds to TRBD1 (5 bases). Trimming removed 0 bases at V and 5 bases at J, with 14 bases between. There are 15 residues in the CDR3. Germline V CDR1 and CDR2: MGHRA, YSYEKL. The CDR3 spells CASSQDLGRVNEQYF. CDR3 DNA: TGCGCCAGCAGCCAAGATCTGGGCAGGGTCAACGAGCAGTACTTC.

This chain links TRBV6-5 with TRBJ1-4; maybe TRBD1 (5 bases). The CDR3 length is 13 residues. V was trimmed by 6 bases and J by 4 bases, leaving 9 bases between them. CDR1 and CDR2 from the germline V gene are MNHEY and SVGAGI. CDR3 in DNA: TGTGCCAGCAGAAGACAGCTTAATGAAAAACTGTTTTTT. This codes for CASRRQLNEKLFF.

This clone was observed many times. The same CDR3 also results from other DNA sequences found in this sample. The chain couples TRBV4-1 to TRBJ2-3, with 7 bases identical to TRBD2. CDR1 MGHRA and CDR2 YSYEKL come from the germline V gene. The CDR3 is made up of 15 amino acids. The trim removed 2 bases at V and 4 bases at J, leaving 6 bases unmatched. The DNA for the CDR3 is TGCGCCAGCAGCCAACGTGCGGGAGCCCCAGATACGCAGTATTTT. It encodes CASSQRAGAPDTQYF.

The chain carries TRBV21-1 and TRBJ1-2; TRBD1, as called in the table, went unchecked against the DNA. TRBV21-1 is classified as a pseudogene. CDR3 length: 12 amino acids. The CDR3: CARRRQGRGYTF. CDR3 DNA sequence: TGTGCCAGGAGACGACAGGGGAGGGGCTACACCTTC.

DNA for the CDR3: TGTGCCAGCAGCTACGGGGGAAACGGCTACACCTTC. It is translated as CASSYGGNGYTF. V gene TRBV11-2 combines with J gene TRBJ1-2, with D maybe TRBD1 (5 bases). V lost 4 bases and J 8 bases, leaving 11 bases between the germline ends. Germline V gene lookup returns CDR1 SGHAT and CDR2 FQNNGV. The CDR3 loop spans 12 amino acids.

The chain links TRBV20-1 to TRBJ1-1; D call uncertain. CDR3 length: 13 residues. The V end lost 3 bases, the J end lost 0 bases, and 8 bases lay between the germline ends. The germline gives CDR1 DFQATT, CDR2 SNEGSKA (reference sequence). The CDR3 sequence: CSASRPVNTEAFF. CDR3 bases: TGCAGTGCTAGTCGTCCAGTGAACACTGAAGCTTTCTTT.

The chain is built from TRBV2 and TRBJ1-5, with 7 bases matching TRBD1. This CDR3 has 14 residues. The trim removed 6 bases at V and 7 bases at J, leaving 9 bases unmatched. Germline V CDR1 and CDR2: SNHLY, FYNNEI. CDR3: CASRETGTSQPQHF. The CDR3 DNA sequence: TGTGCCAGCAGGGAGACAGGGACGTCACAGCCCCAGCATTTT.

The chain employs TRBV12-3 or TRBV12-4 and TRBJ1-5; the match to TRBD1 covers 9 bases. With 6 bases clipped from V and 5 bases from J, the junction kept 2 bases outside the gene matches. This CDR3 has 13 amino acids. CDR3 sequence reads: CASRTGGDQPQHF. The CDR3 DNA is TGTGCCAGCAGGACAGGGGGGGATCAGCCCCAGCATTTT.

The chain is built from TRBV2 and TRBJ2-1; 9 bases line up with TRBD1. The V gene end was trimmed by 6 bases and the J gene end by 6 bases; junction bases not matched to a gene: 9. Germline V gene lookup returns CDR1 SNHLY and CDR2 FYNNEI. CDR3 size: 15 residues. This CDR3 is CASSSPGTGSNEQFF. In DNA form, the CDR3 reads TGTGCCAGCAGCTCCCCCGGGACAGGGAGCAATGAGCAGTTCTTC. Using reference TRBV2 and TRBJ2-1 for the parts outside the CDR3, the full variable domain is EPEVTQTPSHQVTQMGQEVILRCVPISNHLYFYWYRQILGQKVEFLVSFYNNEISEKSEIFDDQFSVERPDGSNFTLKIRSTKLEDSAMYFCASSSPGTGSNEQFFGPGTRLTVL.

DNA for the CDR3: TGTGCCAGCTCAAAACCGGGACAGGCTTCTTACTCTGGGGCCAACGTCCTGACTTTC. Translation: CASSKPGQASYSGANVLTF. This sequence joins TRBV18 and TRBJ2-6; the match to TRBD1 covers 8 bases. Germline V gives CDR1 KGHSH, CDR2 LQKENI. This CDR3 comprises 19 residues. Trimming at V came to 5 bases and at J to 0 bases, leaving 12 bases not matched to a gene.

J is TRBJ1-1 and V is TRBV2; tentative D call: TRBD1 (5 bases). Trimming left V 6 bases short and J 3 bases short, with 11 bases between. CDR1 is SNHLY and CDR2 is FYNNEI in the germline V gene. This CDR3 has 13 amino acids. CDR3 sequence (DNA): TGTGCCAGCAGGGGGGAGGGGCACACTGAAGCTTTCTTT. Its protein product is CASRGEGHTEAFF.

The rearrangement links TRBV9 to TRBJ2-7, with D unclear. Germline assignment: CDR1 SGDLS and CDR2 YYNGEE. The V and J ends lost 3 bases and 6 bases respectively, with 13 bases between them. The CDR3 sequence is 13 residues long. The CDR3, as DNA: TGTGCCAGCAGCGAAAGCTCTTACGGCGAGCAGTACTTC. Protein product: CASSESSYGEQYF.

The rearrangement joins TRBV7-2 to TRBJ2-5; 7 nucleotides match TRBD1. The V and J ends lost 5 bases and 5 bases, in that order; junction bases with no gene match: 8. This CDR3 region has 14 residues. CDR1 is SGHTA, CDR2 FQGNSA, per germline. CDR3 coding DNA: TGTGCCAGCAGCCCAGGGACAGTAGGGGAGACCCAGTACTTC. It yields the protein CASSPGTVGETQYF.

J is TRBJ2-5 and V is TRBV9; D is possibly TRBD1 (6 bases). Germline V CDR1 and CDR2: SGDLS, YYNGEE. V gave up 3 bases and J gave up 0 bases, with 15 bases separating them. This CDR3 has 16 amino acids. CDR3 nucleotide sequence: TGTGCCAGCAGCGCCACCGGGACAACGTACCAAGAGACCCAGTACTTC. Protein: CASSATGTTYQETQYF.

The chain uses TRBV7-2 and TRBJ1-6; D is uncertain. The CDR3 is 14 residues long. Germline V lookup: CDR1 SGHTA, CDR2 FQGNSA. With 5 bases removed from V and 8 bases from J, the gap between germline ends came to 13 bases. The CDR3 DNA reads as TGTGCCAGCAGCCCTGAGGGTTCGCATTCACCCCTCCACTTT. Translating it yields CASSPEGSHSPLHF.

The chain uses TRBV18 and TRBJ1-6; tentatively, D is TRBD1 (5 bases). Germline-derived CDR1 and CDR2 are KGHSH and LQKENI. The CDR3 contains 15 residues. V was shortened by 2 bases and J by 8 bases, with 13 bases between the two germline ends. The CDR3 is CASSPKGQSDSPLHF. The CDR3, as DNA: TGTGCCAGCTCACCAAAGGGGCAAAGCGATTCACCCCTCCACTTT.

The V and J genes are TRBV29-1 and TRBJ2-5; the match to TRBD1 covers 12 bases. Unmatched junction bases numbered 4, after V lost 7 bases and J lost 4 bases. The CDR3 runs 13 residues. Germline V CDR1 and CDR2: SQVTM, ANQGSEA. The CDR3 here is CSAGTGGVETQYF. The DNA of the CDR3 is TGCAGCGCAGGGACAGGGGGCGTAGAGACCCAGTACTTC. Filled out from reference TRBV29-1 and TRBJ2-5, the complete variable domain reads SAVISQKPSRDICQRGTSLTIQCQVDSQVTMMFWYRQQPGQSLTLIATANQGSEATYESGFVIDKFPISRPNLTFSTLTVSNMSPEDSSIYLCSAGTGGVETQYFGPGTRLLVL.

This chain uses TRBV6-6 with TRBJ2-1; 8 bases match TRBD2. Germline loops: CDR1 MNHNY, CDR2 SVGAGI (reference sequence). This CDR3 spans 14 amino acids. V gave up 10 bases and J gave up 5 bases; unmatched junction bases: 10. Here the CDR3 DNA reads TGTGCCATCGGGGGGGAGGGCCTCCACAATGAGCAGTTCTTC. Amino acid sequence: CAIGGEGLHNEQFF.

This rearrangement joins TRBV6-6 to TRBJ2-1; D perhaps matches TRBD1 (5 bases). Germline V gene sequence: CDR1 MNHNY, CDR2 SVGAGI (reference sequence). The CDR3 sequence is 16 residues long. V shed 4 bases and J shed 0 bases, with 13 bases lying between them. CDR3 sequence (DNA): TGTGCCAGCAGTTCAAGGGGTCAGGACTCCTACAATGAGCAGTTCTTC. It yields the protein CASSSRGQDSYNEQFF.

The chain employs TRBV29-1 and TRBJ2-1, with 7 nucleotides matching TRBD2. V dropped 3 bases and J dropped 9; count of bases not matched to a gene: 11. This CDR3 comprises 14 residues. CDR1 SQVTM and CDR2 ANQGSEA come from the germline V gene. The chain's CDR3 is CSVERLAEVGEQFF. The CDR3 DNA reads TGCAGCGTTGAGCGCCTAGCGGAGGTAGGTGAGCAGTTCTTC.